This T cell receptor beta chain comes out of a study of blood T cell repertoires in COVID-19. Germline trimming cut 4 bases from V and 4 bases from J; bases unmatched to any gene: 6. The CDR3 runs 15 residues. Per germline, CDR1 SEHNR and CDR2 FQNEAQ (reference sequence). Sequencing used immunoSEQ multiplex PCR; TCRdb keeps in-frame clones, though not all of them. The table shows over 350,000 clones, with roughly 85% occurring only once. This TCR derives from a woman under 30 with acute COVID-19. V gene TRBV7-9 combines with J gene TRBJ1-5, with 8 bases identical to TRBD1. Sequenced sample: PBMCs or T cells enriched from blood (not recorded which). The CDR3 loop reads CASSSGQGPNQPQHF. Here the CDR3 DNA reads TGTGCCAGCAGCTCCGGACAGGGTCCAAATCAGCCCCAGCATTTT.